Described below is a single T cell receptor (beta chain) sequence and its context. The data derive from a study of blood T cell repertoires in COVID-19. Study at large: COVID-19 samples collected from the United States, Italy and Spain covered acute and convalescent phases.

Measured with immunoSEQ multiplex PCR; TCRdb has only the in-frame clones, and not every one. Of 300,000 to 450,000 clones listed, roughly 90% are singletons. The V end lost 6 bases, the J end lost 2 bases, and 13 bases lay between the germline ends. CDR3 size: 14 residues. The germline V gene encodes CDR1 MGHDK and CDR2 SYGVNS. The sample was PBMCs or T cells enriched from blood (not recorded which). This TCR derives from a woman in her 30s who had been exposed to COVID-19. This chain joins TRBV25-1 and TRBJ2-5; the D gene is possibly TRBD1 (7 bases). The CDR3 loop reads CASSQQGTQETQYF. CDR3 bases: TGTGCCAGCAGCCAACAGGGGACTCAAGAGACCCAGTACTTC.